These 5 T cell receptor beta chains were sequenced from one sample in a study of cytomegalovirus exposure and HLA in healthy donors (dated by TCRdb to about 2017). Receptor libraries were prepared by the immunoSEQ multiplex PCR assay. A mixture of 60 forward primers for TCR Vbeta segments and 13 reverse primers for TCR Jbeta segments was used in the multiplex PCR. As stored in TCRdb, this immuneACCESS dataset retains in-frame rearrangements with V and J assigned. A fraction of the clones does not appear; measured against another copy, unresolved V genes explain less than half of the discrepancy, and the remainder lacks a known reason. This sample's listing comprises around 100,000 clones. The ten largest clones represent approximately 3.7% of the sample. Sample: PBMCs. The origin of the receptors is a man between 40 and 49 years old in good health and CMV-seronegative.

The V call is TRBV27, the J call TRBJ1-1; TRBD1 agrees at 10 bases. From germline, CDR1 is MNHEY and CDR2 SMNVEV (reference sequence). The CDR3 is 13 amino acids. Trimming cost V 4 bases and J 11 bases; bases outside gene matches: 7. CDR3 DNA sequence: TGTGCCAGCAGTTCGACAGGGGGCGGGTGGGCTTTCTTT. It specifies CASSSTGGGWAFF.

This chain joins TRBV9 and TRBJ1-3; a possible D gene is TRBD1 (6 bases). Trimming took 0 bases from V and 5 from J, leaving 18 bases between them. The CDR3 runs to 17 residues. Germline V CDR1 and CDR2: SGDLS, YYNGEE. CDR3 DNA: TGTGCCAGCAGCGTAGTCCCCTTGGGGGCCCAAAGAAACACCATATATTTT. Protein: CASSVVPLGAQRNTIYF.

The chain recombines TRBV5-1 with TRBJ2-7; D is uncertain. The CDR3 runs 14 residues. V lost 6 bases to trimming and J lost 2 bases, with 15 bases between them. Germline values: CDR1 SGHRS, CDR2 YFSETQ. The CDR3 region is CASNTGYYPYEQYF. As DNA, the CDR3 is TGCGCCAGCAATACCGGGTATTATCCCTACGAGCAGTACTTC.

The chain has TRBV18 and TRBJ1-3; 9 bases match TRBD1. With V trimmed by 5 bases and J by 2 bases, 10 bases remained unmatched. This CDR3 contains 17 residues. Germline-derived CDR1 and CDR2 are KGHSH and LQKENI. The CDR3 here is CASSYYTGGEAGNTIYF. CDR3 bases: TGTGCCAGCTCATATTACACAGGGGGCGAGGCTGGAAACACCATATATTTT.

The chain joins TRBV30 to TRBJ2-4; possibly TRBD2 for D (6 bases). V lost 5 bases, J lost 0 bases, and 11 bases lay in between. This CDR3 has 14 residues. Germline loops: CDR1 GTSNPN, CDR2 SVGIG (reference sequence). CDR3 DNA: TGTGCCTGGGCGGGACGGATAGCCAAAAACATTCAGTACTTC. It is translated as CAWAGRIAKNIQYF.